Each of the 10 T cell receptor beta chains below was sequenced from the same sample in a study of post-analysis software for immune sequencing data. General study results and limits: Included in a set of roughly five TRBV segments more frequent in patients than controls were TRBV5-6, TRBV5-1 and TRBV20-1.

The authors incorporated unique molecular identifiers into the TCR beta cDNA libraries. TCRdb used MiXCR to reprocess the PCR reads, holding one entry per CDR3 protein. The sample includes roughly 800,000 distinct CDR3 sequences, approximately 57% of them seen just once. The antigens for these receptors are not known. What was sequenced was blood. These receptors all stem from a girl aged 10-17 years with multiple sclerosis.

The rearrangement uses TRBV28 and TRBJ1-2, with 12 bases fitting TRBD1. V trimming: 6 bases; J trimming: 6 bases; junction bases outside the gene matches: 8. The CDR3 is made up of 15 amino acids. The germline V gene encodes CDR1 MDHEN and CDR2 SYDVKM. CDR3 DNA sequence: TGTGCCAGCAGGACCGGGACAGGGGGCTTCCATGGCTACACCTTC. It encodes CASRTGTGGFHGYTF.

This clonotype was picked up many times. The rearrangement joins TRBV7-9 to TRBJ2-5; 12 positions match TRBD2. V gave up 1 base and J gave up 4 bases; unmatched junction bases: 4. Germline V gene lookup returns CDR1 SEHNR and CDR2 FQNEAQ (reference sequence). The CDR3 consists of 16 residues. CDR3 bases: TGTGCCAGCAGCTTAGGGACTAGCGGGATTCGAGAGACCCAGTACTTC. Translated: CASSLGTSGIRETQYF.

The rearrangement uses TRBV12-3 or TRBV12-4 and TRBJ1-5; D call uncertain. With 2 bases removed from V and 11 bases from J, the gap between germline ends came to 7 bases. The CDR3 length is 11 residues. CDR3 sequence reads: CASSLFETQHF. The DNA of the CDR3 is TGTGCCAGCAGTTTATTTGAGACCCAGCATTTT.

This chain uses TRBV4-1 with TRBJ2-1, with TRBD1 as a possible D gene (6 bases). Deletions cut 0 bases from V and 10 bases from J, with 10 bases between. The CDR3 totals 13 residues. CDR1 and CDR2 (germline): MGHRA, YSYEKL. The CDR3 reads CASSQEATGEQFF. CDR3 bases: TGCGCCAGCAGCCAAGAGGCCACAGGGGAGCAGTTCTTC.

The chain combines TRBV18 with TRBJ1-1, with D uncertain. This CDR3 region has 12 residues. CDR1 and CDR2 from the germline V gene are KGHSH and LQKENI. Between the trimmed V and J ends, which lost 2 bases and 5 bases, there was a span of 6 bases. CDR3 bases: TGTGCCAGCTCACCAAGTCAGACTGAAGCTTTCTTT. The encoded protein is CASSPSQTEAFF.

This clonotype was observed once. The gene calls are TRBV20-1 and TRBJ2-3; 9 bases match TRBD2. The germline V gene encodes CDR1 DFQATT and CDR2 SNEGSKA (reference sequence). The CDR3 sequence is 15 residues long. The J segment lost 2 bases and the V segment lost 4 bases, leaving 7 bases of the junction unmatched. CDR3 coding DNA: TGCAGTGCTACGTTATTAGCGGGGGACACAGATACGCAGTATTTT. The encoded protein is CSATLLAGDTDTQYF.

This clonotype has a handful of counts. A read error may account for a junction end that differs from germline. The gene calls are TRBV5-1 and TRBJ1-2, with D tentatively TRBD1 (6 bases). In germline, CDR1 is SGHRS, CDR2 YFSETQ. The CDR3 extends over 12 amino acids. The DNA of the CDR3 is TGCGCCAGCAGCGTACAGGGAGATGGCTACACCTTT. Its protein product is CASSVQGDGYTF.

V and J are TRBV21-1 and TRBJ1-6; the table's D call, TRBD1, has no DNA check behind it. TRBV21-1 is noted as a pseudogene. The CDR3 length is 17 residues. CDR3 sequence reads: CASSSRTPVTYNSPLHF. The CDR3 nucleotides read TGTGCCAGCAGCTCCCGGACACCGGTCACCTATAATTCACCCCTCCACTTT.

The V call is TRBV6-4, the J call TRBJ2-3; D is tentatively TRBD1 or TRBD2 (5 bases each). Germline-derived CDR1 and CDR2 are MRHNA and SNTAGT. Trimming removed 6 bases from V and 1 base from J, with 14 bases in between. The CDR3 has 15 amino acids. CDR3 region: CASSRAGTGTDTQYF. The CDR3, as DNA: TGTGCCAGCAGCAGGGCAGGGACGGGCACAGATACGCAGTATTTT.

The chain combines TRBV5-1 with TRBJ2-5; the D gene could be TRBD1 or TRBD2 (6 bases each). The J call is doubtful: the DNA matches TRBJ2-7 better. The CDR3 is 13 residues long. The V gene's germline CDR1 is SGHRS and CDR2 YFSETQ. The CDR3 DNA sequence: TGCGCCAGCAGCCTGAAACAGGGAGGCGAGCAGTACTTC. It translates to CASSLKQGGEQYF.